This TCR beta chain was sequenced in a study of shared T cell receptors in the human thymus. This clone has only a few counts. Here immunoSEQ multiplex PCR was the method, and the copy in TCRdb shows in-frame clones only, minus some. This table has 700,000 to 750,000 clones, approximately 83% appearing once. V was clipped by 4 bases and J by 1 base, with 7 bases between them. CDR1 and CDR2 from the germline V gene are SQVTM and ANQGSEA. CDR3 length: 12 residues. These data also featured in a second study, about human thymus T cells. From that paper: It was healthy Finnish infants having corrective surgery for congenital heart defects who were the donors. Resections from corrective heart surgery supplied the thymus tissue. Across thymic and blood repertoires, the usage of V and J genes appeared to be biased. Related research reported highly overlapping thymic repertoires among unrelated individuals.

Input material: thymocytes. V gene TRBV29-1 combines with J gene TRBJ2-5, with no clear D. This TCR was sampled from a girl less than two years old with a congenital heart defect. The CDR3 spells CSVVCVQETQYF. The CDR3 bases are TGCAGCGTTGTATGTGTCCAAGAGACCCAGTACTTC.